The 9 T cell receptor beta chains presented below share a single source sample, sequenced in a study of blood T cell repertoires in COVID-19. Data came from immunoSEQ multiplex PCR; TCRdb stores just in-frame clones and leaves some out. The sample yields about 280,000 clones, 88% seen once. Input material: peripheral blood. The source of these receptors is a woman under 40 with COVID-19, enrolled during active disease.

J is TRBJ2-4 and V is TRBV4-2; 10 bases are shared with TRBD1. The CDR3 consists of 17 residues. V lost 0 bases to trimming and J lost 1 base; unmatched junction nucleotides: 3. The germline V gene has CDR1 LGHNA and CDR2 YNFKEQ. The CDR3 spells CASSQELGQGAKNIQYF. CDR3 nucleotides: TGTGCCAGCAGCCAAGAGCTGGGACAGGGGGCCAAAAACATTCAGTACTTC.

The chain carries TRBV9 and TRBJ1-2; 9 bases are shared with TRBD1. V trimming: 0 bases; J trimming: 6 bases; junction bases outside the gene matches: 3. The CDR3 spans 14 residues. Germline V gene lookup returns CDR1 SGDLS and CDR2 YYNGEE. The CDR3 coding sequence is TGTGCCAGCAGCGTAGGGGGACAGGGCCATGGCTACACCTTC. Encoded protein: CASSVGGQGHGYTF.

This sequence joins TRBV4-2 and TRBJ2-3; 10 bases are a match to TRBD2. The ends lost 1 base at V and 6 bases at J; junction bases unmatched: 10. Germline CDR1 and CDR2: LGHNA and YNFKEQ. CDR3 length: 17 residues. In nucleotides, the CDR3 is TGTGCCAGCAGCCAAGCTACTAGCGGGGAAAGTTCGGATACGCAGTATTTT. It translates to CASSQATSGESSDTQYF.

This chain joins TRBV5-6 and TRBJ1-5, with 9 bases that match TRBD1. Germline lookup yields CDR1 SGHDT and CDR2 YYEEEE. This CDR3 has 15 residues. The trim removed 3 bases at V and 4 bases at J, leaving 5 bases unmatched. The CDR3 reads CASSSGDRANQPQHF. In nucleotides, the CDR3 is TGTGCCAGCAGCTCGGGGGACAGGGCGAATCAGCCCCAGCATTTT.

The chain couples TRBV4-1 to TRBJ2-3; 12 bases line up with TRBD2. The length of the CDR3 is 19 residues. V lost 2 bases to trimming and J lost 1 base; unmatched junction nucleotides: 10. CDR1 and CDR2 (germline): MGHRA, YSYEKL. The DNA for the CDR3 is TGCGCCAGCAGCCAAACCGCGACTAGCGGGAGTGGGGGCACAGATACGCAGTATTTT. Protein product: CASSQTATSGSGGTDTQYF.

This chain joins TRBV4-1 and TRBJ1-4, with 10 bases lining up with TRBD1. The CDR3 has 15 residues. Germline CDR1 and CDR2: MGHRA and YSYEKL. V lost 6 bases, J lost 8 bases, and 9 bases stayed unmatched. In DNA, the CDR3 is TGCGCCAGCAGTCCACCGACAGGGGGCGCCGAAAAACTGTTTTTT. Protein sequence: CASSPPTGGAEKLFF.

This chain connects TRBV30 to TRBJ2-1; 8 nucleotides line up with TRBD1. Germline CDR1 and CDR2: GTSNPN and SVGIG (reference sequence). Trimming removed 2 bases from V and 7 bases from J; junction bases left unmatched: 13. CDR3 size: 16 residues. The CDR3: CAWSPNPGTGGNEQFF. The CDR3 DNA is TGTGCCTGGAGTCCCAACCCCGGGACAGGAGGAAATGAGCAGTTCTTC.

About this clone itself: Within the sample, other DNA sequences also encode this same CDR3. The V call is TRBV19, the J call TRBJ2-7, with 7 bases identical to TRBD2. CDR1 is LNHDA and CDR2 is SQIVND in the germline V gene (reference sequence). There are 12 residues in the CDR3. J was trimmed by 3 bases and V by 5 bases; bases with no gene match: 1. This chain's CDR3 is CASSSGGYEQYF. CDR3 coding DNA: TGTGCCAGTAGTTCGGGGGGCTACGAGCAGTACTTC.

The V call is TRBV6-6, the J call TRBJ2-5; 8 nucleotides line up with TRBD1. V lost 0 bases and J lost 2; bases outside the gene matches: 5. The CDR3 length is 16 residues. Germline assignment: CDR1 MNHNY and CDR2 SVGAGI (reference sequence). For the CDR3, the DNA is TGTGCCAGCAGTTACTCCCCCGGACAGGGACAAGAGACCCAGTACTTC. Its translation is CASSYSPGQGQETQYF.